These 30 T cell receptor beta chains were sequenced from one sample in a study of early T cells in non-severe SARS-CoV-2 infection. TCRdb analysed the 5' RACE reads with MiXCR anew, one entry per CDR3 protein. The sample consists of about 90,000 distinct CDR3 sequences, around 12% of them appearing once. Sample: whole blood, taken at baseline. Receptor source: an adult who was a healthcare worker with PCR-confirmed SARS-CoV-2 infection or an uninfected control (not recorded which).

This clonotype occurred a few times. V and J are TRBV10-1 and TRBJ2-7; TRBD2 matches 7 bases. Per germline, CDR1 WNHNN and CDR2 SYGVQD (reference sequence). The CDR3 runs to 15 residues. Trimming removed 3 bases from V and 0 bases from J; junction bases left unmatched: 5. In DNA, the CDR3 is TGCGCCAGCAGTGAAACGGGAGGTAACTCCTACGAGCAGTACTTC. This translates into CASSETGGNSYEQYF.

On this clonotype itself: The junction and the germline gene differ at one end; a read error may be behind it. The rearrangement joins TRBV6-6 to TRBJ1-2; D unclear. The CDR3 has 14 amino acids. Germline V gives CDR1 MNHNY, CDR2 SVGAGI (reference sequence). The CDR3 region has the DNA TGTGCCAGCAGCTGGAGGGAGGTTGACTATAGCTACACCTTC. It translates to CASSWREVDYSYTF.

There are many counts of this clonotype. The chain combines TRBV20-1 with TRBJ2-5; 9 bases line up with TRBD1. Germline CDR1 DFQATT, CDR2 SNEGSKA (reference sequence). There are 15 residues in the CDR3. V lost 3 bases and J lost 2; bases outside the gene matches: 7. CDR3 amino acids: CSARKQGALQETQYF. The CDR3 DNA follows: TGCAGTGCTAGGAAACAGGGGGCGCTGCAAGAGACCCAGTACTTC.

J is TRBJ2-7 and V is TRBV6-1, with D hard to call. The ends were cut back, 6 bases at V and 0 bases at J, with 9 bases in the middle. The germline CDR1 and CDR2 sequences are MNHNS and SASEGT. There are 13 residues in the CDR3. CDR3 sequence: CASRASSSYEQYF. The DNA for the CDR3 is TGTGCCAGCAGGGCGTCGAGCTCCTACGAGCAGTACTTC.

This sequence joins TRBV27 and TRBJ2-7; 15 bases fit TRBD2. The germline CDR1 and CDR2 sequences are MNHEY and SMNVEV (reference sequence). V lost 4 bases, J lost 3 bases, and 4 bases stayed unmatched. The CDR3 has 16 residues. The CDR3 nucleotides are TGTGCCAGCAGTTCCGGACTAGCGGGAGGGGGCTACGAGCAGTACTTC. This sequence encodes CASSSGLAGGGYEQYF.

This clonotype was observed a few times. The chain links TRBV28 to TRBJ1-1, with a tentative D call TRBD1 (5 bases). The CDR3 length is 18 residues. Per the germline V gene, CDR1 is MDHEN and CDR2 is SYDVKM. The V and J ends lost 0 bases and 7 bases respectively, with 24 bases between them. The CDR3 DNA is TGTGCCAGCAGTTTATGGACCCCCCGGGACGGGGATCGGGGTGAAGCTTTCTTT. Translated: CASSLWTPRDGDRGEAFF. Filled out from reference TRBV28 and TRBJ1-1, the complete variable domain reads DVKVTQSSRYLVKRTGEKVFLECVQDMDHENMFWYRQDPGLGLRLIYFSYDVKMKEKGDIPEGYSVSREKKERFSLILESASTNQTSMYLCASSLWTPRDGDRGEAFFGQGTRLTVV.

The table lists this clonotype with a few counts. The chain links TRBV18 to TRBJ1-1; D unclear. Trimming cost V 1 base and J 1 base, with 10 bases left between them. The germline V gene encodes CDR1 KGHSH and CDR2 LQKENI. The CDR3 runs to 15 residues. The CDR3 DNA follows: TGTGCCAGCTCACCACTCGACGGAACGAACACTGAAGCTTTCTTT. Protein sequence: CASSPLDGTNTEAFF.

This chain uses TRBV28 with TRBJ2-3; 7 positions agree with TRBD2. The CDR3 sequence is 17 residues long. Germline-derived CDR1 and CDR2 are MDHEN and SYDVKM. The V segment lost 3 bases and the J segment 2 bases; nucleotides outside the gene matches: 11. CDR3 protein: CASSFKPGLADTDTQYF. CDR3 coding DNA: TGTGCCAGCAGTTTCAAGCCGGGGCTAGCGGACACAGATACGCAGTATTTT.

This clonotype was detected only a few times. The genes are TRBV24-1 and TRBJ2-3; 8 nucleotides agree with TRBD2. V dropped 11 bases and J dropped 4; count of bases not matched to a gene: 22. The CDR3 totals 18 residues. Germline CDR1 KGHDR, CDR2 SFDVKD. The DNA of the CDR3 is TGTGCCAACAAGACAGCCCTACCCGGGACTAGTCTGTCAGATACGCAGTATTTT. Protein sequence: CANKTALPGTSLSDTQYF.

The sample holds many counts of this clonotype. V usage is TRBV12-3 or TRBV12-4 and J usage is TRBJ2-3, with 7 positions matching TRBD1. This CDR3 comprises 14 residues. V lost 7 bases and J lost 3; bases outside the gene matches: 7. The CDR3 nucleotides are TGTGCCAGCACTAACAGGGGCGGGACAGATACGCAGTATTTT. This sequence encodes CASTNRGGTDTQYF.

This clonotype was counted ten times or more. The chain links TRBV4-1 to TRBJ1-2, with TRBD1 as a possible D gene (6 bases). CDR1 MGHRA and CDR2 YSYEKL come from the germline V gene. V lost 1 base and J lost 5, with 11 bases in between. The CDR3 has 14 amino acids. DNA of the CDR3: TGCGCCAGCAGCCAAGGTCCAGGGGCTTATGGCTACACCTTC. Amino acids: CASSQGPGAYGYTF.

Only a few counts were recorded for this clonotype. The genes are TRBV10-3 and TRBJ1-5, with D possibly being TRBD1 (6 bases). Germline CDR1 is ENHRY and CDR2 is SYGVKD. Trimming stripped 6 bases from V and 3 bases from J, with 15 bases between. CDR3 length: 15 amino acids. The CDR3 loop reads CAISPGQSINQPQHF. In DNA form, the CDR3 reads TGTGCCATCAGCCCGGGACAAAGTATCAATCAGCCCCAGCATTTT.

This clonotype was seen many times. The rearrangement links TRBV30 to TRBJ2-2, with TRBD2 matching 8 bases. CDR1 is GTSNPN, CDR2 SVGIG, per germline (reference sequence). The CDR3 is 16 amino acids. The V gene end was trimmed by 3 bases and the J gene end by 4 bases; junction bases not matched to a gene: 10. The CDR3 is CAWSRAGGWGTGELFF. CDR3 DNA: TGTGCCTGGAGCCGCGCGGGGGGCTGGGGCACCGGGGAGCTGTTTTTT.

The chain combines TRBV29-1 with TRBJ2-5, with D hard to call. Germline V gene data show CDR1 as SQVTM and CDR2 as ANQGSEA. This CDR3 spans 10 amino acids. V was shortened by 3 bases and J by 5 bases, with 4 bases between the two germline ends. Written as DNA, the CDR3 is TGCAGCGTTGAGAAGGAGACCCAGTACTTC. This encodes CSVEKETQYF.

CDR3 in DNA: TGTGCCAGCAGCCGACTAGGAAACATTCAGTACTTC. Translating it yields CASSRLGNIQYF. The rearrangement joins TRBV3-1 to TRBJ2-4; D possibly corresponds to TRBD2 (6 bases). Germline CDR1 and CDR2: LGHDT and YNNKEL (reference sequence). The CDR3 spans 12 residues. V shed 4 bases and J shed 6 bases, with 7 bases lying between them. Complete variable domain (other parts from reference TRBV3-1 and TRBJ2-4): DTAVSQTPKYLVTQMGNDKSIKCEQNLGHDTMYWYKQDSKKFLKIMFSYNNKELIINETVPNRFSPKSPDKAHLNLHINSLELGDSAVYFCASSRLGNIQYFGAGTRLSVL.

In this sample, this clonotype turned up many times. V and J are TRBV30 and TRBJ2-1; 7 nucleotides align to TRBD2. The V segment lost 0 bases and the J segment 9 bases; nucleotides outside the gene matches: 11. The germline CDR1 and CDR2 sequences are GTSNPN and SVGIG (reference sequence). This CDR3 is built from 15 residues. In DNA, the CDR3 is TGTGCCTGGAGTGTAGGTACTAGCGCTATTGTTGAGCAGTTCTTC. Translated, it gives CAWSVGTSAIVEQFF.

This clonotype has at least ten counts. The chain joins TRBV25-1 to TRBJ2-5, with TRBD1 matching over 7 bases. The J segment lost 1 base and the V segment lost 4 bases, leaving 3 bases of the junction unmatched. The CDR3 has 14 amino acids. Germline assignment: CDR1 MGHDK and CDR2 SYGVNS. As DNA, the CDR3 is TGTGCCAGCAGTGCGCGGACAGGCCAAGAGACCCAGTACTTC. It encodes CASSARTGQETQYF.

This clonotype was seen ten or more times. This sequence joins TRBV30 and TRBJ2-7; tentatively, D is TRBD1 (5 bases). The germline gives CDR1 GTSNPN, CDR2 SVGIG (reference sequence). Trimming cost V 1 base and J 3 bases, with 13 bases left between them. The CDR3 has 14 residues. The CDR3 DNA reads TGTGCCTGGAGTGGGGGCAGGAACTACTACGAGCAGTACTTC. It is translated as CAWSGGRNYYEQYF.

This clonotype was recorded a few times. In nucleotides, the CDR3 is TGTGCCAGAACAGCGTCTAGCGGGAGTATCACCGGGGAGCTGTTTTTT. As protein: CARTASSGSITGELFF. The chain combines TRBV5-3 with TRBJ2-2; 10 positions agree with TRBD2. TRBV5-3 is given ORF status, its function remaining uncertain. The CDR3 spans 16 residues. Trimming cost V 6 bases and J 4 bases; bases outside gene matches: 9.

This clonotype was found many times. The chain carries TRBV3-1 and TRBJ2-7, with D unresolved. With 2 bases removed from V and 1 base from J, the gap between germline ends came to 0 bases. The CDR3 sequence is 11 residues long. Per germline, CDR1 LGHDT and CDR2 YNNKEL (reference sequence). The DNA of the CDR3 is TGTGCCAGCAGCCAATCCTACGAGCAGTACTTC. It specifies CASSQSYEQYF.

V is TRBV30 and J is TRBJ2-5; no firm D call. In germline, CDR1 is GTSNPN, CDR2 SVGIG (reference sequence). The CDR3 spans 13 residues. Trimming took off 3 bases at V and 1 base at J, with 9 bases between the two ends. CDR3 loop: CAWRWQFQETQYF. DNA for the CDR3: TGTGCCTGGAGATGGCAATTCCAAGAGACCCAGTACTTC. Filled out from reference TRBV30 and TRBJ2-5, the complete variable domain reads SQTIHQWPATLVQPVGSPLSLECTVEGTSNPNLYWYRQAAGRGLQLLFYSVGIGQISSEVPQNLSASRPQDRQFILSSKKLLLSDSGFYLCAWRWQFQETQYFGPGTRLLVL.

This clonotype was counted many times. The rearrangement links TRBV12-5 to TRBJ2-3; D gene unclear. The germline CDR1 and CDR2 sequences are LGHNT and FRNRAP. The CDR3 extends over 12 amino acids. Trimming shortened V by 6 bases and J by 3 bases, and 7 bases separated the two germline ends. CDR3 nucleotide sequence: TGTGCTAGTGGCCCCGGAACAGATACGCAGTATTTT. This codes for CASGPGTDTQYF.

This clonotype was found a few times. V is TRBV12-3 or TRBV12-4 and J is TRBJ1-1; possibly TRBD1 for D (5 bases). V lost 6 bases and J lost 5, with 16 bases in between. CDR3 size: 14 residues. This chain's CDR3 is CASSLSAGGTEAFF. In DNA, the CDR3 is TGTGCCAGCAGCCTGTCCGCGGGGGGAACTGAAGCTTTCTTT.

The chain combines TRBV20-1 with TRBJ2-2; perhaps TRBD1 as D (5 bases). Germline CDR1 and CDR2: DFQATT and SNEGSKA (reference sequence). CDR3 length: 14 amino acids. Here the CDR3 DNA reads TGCAGACCCGACAGATGCCCTAACACCGGGGAGCTGTTTTTT. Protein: CRPDRCPNTGELFF.

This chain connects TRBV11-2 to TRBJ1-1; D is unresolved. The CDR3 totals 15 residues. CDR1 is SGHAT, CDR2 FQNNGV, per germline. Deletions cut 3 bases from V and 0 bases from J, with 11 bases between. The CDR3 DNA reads TGTGCCAGCAGCTTCCTTGGCAACCTGAACACTGAAGCTTTCTTT. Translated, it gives CASSFLGNLNTEAFF. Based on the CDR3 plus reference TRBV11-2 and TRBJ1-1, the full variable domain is EAGVAQSPRYKIIEKRQSVAFWCNPISGHATLYWYQQILGQGPKLLIQFQNNGVVDDSQLPKDRFSAERLKGVDSTLKIQPAKLEDSAVYLCASSFLGNLNTEAFFGQGTRLTVV.

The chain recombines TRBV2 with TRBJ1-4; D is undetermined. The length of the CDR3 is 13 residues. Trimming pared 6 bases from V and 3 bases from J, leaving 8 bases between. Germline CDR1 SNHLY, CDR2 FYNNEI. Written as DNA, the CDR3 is TGTGCCAGCAGCGCCGGGGCTAATGAAAAACTGTTTTTT. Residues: CASSAGANEKLFF.

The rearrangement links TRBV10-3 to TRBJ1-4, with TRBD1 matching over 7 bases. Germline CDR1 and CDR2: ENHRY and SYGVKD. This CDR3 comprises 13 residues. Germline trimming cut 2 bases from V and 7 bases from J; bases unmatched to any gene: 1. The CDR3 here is CAISEDRAEKLFF. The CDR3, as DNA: TGTGCCATCAGTGAGGACAGGGCTGAAAAACTGTTTTTT.

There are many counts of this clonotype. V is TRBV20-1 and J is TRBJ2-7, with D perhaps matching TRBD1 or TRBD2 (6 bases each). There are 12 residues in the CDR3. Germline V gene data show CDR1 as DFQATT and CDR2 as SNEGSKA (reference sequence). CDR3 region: CTGAGASREQYF. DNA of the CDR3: TGCACGGGGGCTGGGGCTAGCCGGGAGCAGTACTTC.

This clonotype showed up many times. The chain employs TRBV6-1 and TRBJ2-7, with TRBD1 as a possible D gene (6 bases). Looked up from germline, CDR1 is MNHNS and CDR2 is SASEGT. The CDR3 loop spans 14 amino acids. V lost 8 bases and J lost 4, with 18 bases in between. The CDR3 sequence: CASGYSLTGYEQYF. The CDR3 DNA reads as TGTGCCAGCGGCTACTCGCTCACAGGGTACGAGCAGTACTTC.

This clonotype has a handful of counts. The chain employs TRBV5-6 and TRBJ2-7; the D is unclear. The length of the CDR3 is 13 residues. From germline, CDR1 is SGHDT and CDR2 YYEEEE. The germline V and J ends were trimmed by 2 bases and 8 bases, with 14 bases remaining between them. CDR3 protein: CASSFFGPEKQYF. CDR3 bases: TGTGCCAGCAGCTTCTTCGGACCCGAGAAGCAGTACTTC.